This T cell receptor (beta chain) was recovered during a study of cytomegalovirus exposure and HLA in healthy donors. Findings of the study overall: On later analysis, the bulk of CMV-associated TCR beta chains appeared to be HLA-restricted.

CDR3 length: 13 residues. V gave up 8 bases and J gave up 4 bases; unmatched junction bases: 5. Germline loops: CDR1 SNHLY, CDR2 FYNNEI. PCR involved 60 Vbeta and 13 Jbeta primers. Measured with immunoSEQ multiplex PCR; TCRdb has only the in-frame clones, and not every one. The sample records 87,000 or so clones, approximately 7.6% being singletons. On this clone itself: The antigen remains unidentified.

The sequence derives from a man aged 50 to 60 in good health and CMV-seronegative. This sequence joins TRBV2 and TRBJ1-3, with TRBD1 identical over 7 bases. Sequenced sample: PBMCs. The CDR3 here is CASSGGTGNTIYF. For the CDR3, the DNA is TGTGCCAGCTCAGGGGGAACAGGAAACACCATATATTTT.